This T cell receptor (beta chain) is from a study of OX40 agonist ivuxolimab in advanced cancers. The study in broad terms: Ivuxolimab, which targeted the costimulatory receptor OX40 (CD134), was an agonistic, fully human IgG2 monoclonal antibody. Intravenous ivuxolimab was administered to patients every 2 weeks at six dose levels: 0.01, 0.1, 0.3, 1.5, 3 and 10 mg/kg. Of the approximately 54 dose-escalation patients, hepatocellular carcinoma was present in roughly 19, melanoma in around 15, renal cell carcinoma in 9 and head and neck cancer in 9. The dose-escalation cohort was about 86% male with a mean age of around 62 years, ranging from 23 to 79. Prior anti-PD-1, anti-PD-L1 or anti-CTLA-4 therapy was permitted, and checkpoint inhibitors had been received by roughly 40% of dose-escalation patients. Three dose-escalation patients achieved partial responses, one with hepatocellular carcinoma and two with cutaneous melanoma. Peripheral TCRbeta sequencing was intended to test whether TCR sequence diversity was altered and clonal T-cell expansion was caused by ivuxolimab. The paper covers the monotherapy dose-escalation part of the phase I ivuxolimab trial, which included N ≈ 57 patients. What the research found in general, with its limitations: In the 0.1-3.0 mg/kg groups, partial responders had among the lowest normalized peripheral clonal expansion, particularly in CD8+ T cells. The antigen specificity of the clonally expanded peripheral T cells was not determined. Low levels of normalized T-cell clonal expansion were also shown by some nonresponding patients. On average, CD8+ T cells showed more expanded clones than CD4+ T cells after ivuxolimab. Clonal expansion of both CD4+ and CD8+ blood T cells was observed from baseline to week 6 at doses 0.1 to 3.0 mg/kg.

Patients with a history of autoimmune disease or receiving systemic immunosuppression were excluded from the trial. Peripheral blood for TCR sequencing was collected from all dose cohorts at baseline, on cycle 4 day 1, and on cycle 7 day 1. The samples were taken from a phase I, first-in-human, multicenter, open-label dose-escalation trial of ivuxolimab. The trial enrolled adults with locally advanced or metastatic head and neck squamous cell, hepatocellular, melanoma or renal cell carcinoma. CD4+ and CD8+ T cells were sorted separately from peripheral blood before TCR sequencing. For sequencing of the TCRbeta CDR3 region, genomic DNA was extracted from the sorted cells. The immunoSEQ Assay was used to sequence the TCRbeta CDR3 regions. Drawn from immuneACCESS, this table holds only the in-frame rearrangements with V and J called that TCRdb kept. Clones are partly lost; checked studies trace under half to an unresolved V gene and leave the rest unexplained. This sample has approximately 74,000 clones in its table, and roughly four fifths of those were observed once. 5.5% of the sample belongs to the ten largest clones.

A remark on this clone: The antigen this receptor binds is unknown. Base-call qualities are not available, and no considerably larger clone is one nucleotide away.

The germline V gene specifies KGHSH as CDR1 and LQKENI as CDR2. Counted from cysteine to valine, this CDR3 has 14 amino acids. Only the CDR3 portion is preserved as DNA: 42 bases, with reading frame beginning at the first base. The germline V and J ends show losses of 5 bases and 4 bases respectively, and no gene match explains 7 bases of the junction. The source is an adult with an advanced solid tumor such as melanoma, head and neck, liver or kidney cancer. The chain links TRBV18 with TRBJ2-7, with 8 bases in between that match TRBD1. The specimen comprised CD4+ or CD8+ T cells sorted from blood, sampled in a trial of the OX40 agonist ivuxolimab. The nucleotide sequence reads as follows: TGTGCCAGCTCAGCTGGGACAGGTGGTTACGAGCAGTACGTC. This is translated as CASSAGTGGYEQYV.